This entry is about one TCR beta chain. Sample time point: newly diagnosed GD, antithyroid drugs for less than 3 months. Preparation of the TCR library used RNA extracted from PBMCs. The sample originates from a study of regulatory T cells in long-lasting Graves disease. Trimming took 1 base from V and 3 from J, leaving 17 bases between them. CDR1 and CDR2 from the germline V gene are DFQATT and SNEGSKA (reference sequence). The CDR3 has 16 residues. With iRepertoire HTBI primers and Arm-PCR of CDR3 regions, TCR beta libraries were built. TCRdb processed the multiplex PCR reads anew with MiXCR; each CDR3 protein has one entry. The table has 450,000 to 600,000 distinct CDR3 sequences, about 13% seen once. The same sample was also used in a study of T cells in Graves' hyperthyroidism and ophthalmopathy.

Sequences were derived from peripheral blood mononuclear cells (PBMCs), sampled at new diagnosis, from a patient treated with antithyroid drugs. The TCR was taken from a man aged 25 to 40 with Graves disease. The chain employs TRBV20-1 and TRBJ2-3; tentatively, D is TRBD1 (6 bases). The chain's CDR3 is CSARGNRAGETDTQYF. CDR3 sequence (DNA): TGCAGTGCTAGAGGAAATCGAGCAGGGGAGACAGATACGCAGTATTTT.